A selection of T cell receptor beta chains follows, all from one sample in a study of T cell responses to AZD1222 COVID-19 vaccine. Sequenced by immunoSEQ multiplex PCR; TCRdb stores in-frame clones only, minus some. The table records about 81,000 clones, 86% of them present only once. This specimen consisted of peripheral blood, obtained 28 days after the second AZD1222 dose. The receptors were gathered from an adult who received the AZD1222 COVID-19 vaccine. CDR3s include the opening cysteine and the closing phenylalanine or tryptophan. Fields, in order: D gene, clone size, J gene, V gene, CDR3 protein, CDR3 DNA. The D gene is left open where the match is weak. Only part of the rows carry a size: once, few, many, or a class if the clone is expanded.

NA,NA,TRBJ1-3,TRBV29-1,CSVGTGDGNTIYF,TGCAGCGTTGGGACCGGCGATGGAAACACCATATATTTT
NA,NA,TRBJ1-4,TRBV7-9,CASSLAGPVEKLFF,TGTGCCAGCAGCTTAGCAGGGCCAGTTGAAAAACTGTTTTTT
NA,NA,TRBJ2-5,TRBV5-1,CASSFTGQRETQYF,TGCGCCAGCAGCTTCACGGGACAAAGAGAGACCCAGTACTTC
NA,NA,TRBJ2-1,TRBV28,CASSLSLRGEQFF,TGTGCCAGCAGTTTATCGCTCCGGGGTGAGCAGTTCTTC
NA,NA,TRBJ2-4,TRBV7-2,CASSQDRGGNIQYF,TGTGCCAGCAGCCAGGATCGGGGCGGAAACATTCAGTACTTC
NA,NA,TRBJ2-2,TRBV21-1,CASSPDIIGGELFF,TGTGCCAGCAGCCCCGACATAATTGGCGGGGAGCTGTTTTTT
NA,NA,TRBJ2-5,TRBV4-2,CASSQEPTEGETQYF,TGTGCCAGCAGCCAAGAACCGACAGAGGGAGAGACCCAGTACTTC
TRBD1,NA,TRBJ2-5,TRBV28,CASSEQGETQYF,TGTGCCAGCAGCGAACAGGGGGAGACCCAGTACTTC
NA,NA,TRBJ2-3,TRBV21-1,CASSKVPQGQVRGDTQYF,TGTGCCAGCAGCAAAGTCCCACAGGGACAGGTCCGGGGAGATACGCAGTATTTT
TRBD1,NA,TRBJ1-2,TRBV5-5,CASSTRDRGRYGYTF,TGTGCCAGCAGCACCCGGGACAGGGGTCGTTATGGCTACACCTTC
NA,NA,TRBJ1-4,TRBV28,CASRHPLRGGGNEKLFF,TGTGCCAGCAGACACCCCCTTAGGGGAGGAGGCAATGAAAAACTGTTTTTT
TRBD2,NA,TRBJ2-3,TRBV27,CASSLRPPGTSGRTDTQYF,TGTGCCAGCAGTCTTCGACCACCCGGGACTAGCGGGAGAACAGATACGCAGTATTTT
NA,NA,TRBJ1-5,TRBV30,CAWSPTGNQPQHF,TGTGCCTGGAGTCCCACAGGGAATCAGCCCCAGCATTTT
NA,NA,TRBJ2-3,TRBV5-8,CASSLRPVGTDTQYF,TGTGCCAGCAGCTTGCGGCCCGTAGGGACAGATACGCAGTATTTT
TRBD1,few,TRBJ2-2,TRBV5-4,CASSHGQGNTGELFF,TGTGCCAGCAGCCACGGACAGGGAAACACCGGGGAGCTGTTTTTT
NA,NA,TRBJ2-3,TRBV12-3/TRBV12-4,CASSLEVPDTQYF,TGTGCCAGCAGTTTAGAGGTGCCAGATACGCAGTATTTT
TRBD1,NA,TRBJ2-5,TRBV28,CASSLYTGGGQETQYF,TGTGCCAGCAGTTTATACACAGGGGGCGGCCAAGAGACCCAGTACTTC
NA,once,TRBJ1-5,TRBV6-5,CASSHKGEGGQPQHF,TGTGCCAGCAGCCACAAGGGGGAGGGGGGTCAGCCCCAGCATTTT
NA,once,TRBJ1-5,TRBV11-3,CASSSHRGHQPQHF,TGTGCCAGCAGCTCCCACCGGGGCCATCAGCCCCAGCATTTT
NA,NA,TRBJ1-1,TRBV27,CASSRWTAGNTEAFF,TGTGCCAGCAGTCGGTGGACGGCTGGGAACACTGAAGCTTTCTTT
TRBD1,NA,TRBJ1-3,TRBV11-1,CASSSPGQGNTIYF,TGTGCCAGCAGCTCGCCGGGACAGGGGAACACCATATATTTT
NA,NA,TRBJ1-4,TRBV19,CASSAAPNRINEKLFF,TGTGCCAGTAGTGCGGCTCCGAACAGGATTAATGAAAAACTGTTTTTT
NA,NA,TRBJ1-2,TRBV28,CASSRTYANYGYTF,TGTGCCAGCAGCAGGACATACGCTAACTATGGCTACACCTTC
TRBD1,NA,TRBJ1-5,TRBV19,CASSGTGGNQPQHF,TGTGCCAGTAGTGGTACAGGGGGCAATCAGCCCCAGCATTTT
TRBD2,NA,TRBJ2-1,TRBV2,CASWARAGANEQFF,TGTGCCAGCTGGGCCCGAGCGGGGGCCAATGAGCAGTTCTTC
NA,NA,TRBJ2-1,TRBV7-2,CASEPTPYNEQFF,TGTGCCAGCGAGCCCACCCCCTACAATGAGCAGTTCTTC
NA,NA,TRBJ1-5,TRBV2,CASSVFENQPQHF,TGTGCCAGCAGTGTGTTTGAAAATCAGCCCCAGCATTTT
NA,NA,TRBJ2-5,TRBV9,CASSLSRGETQYF,TGTGCCAGCAGCCTTTCGAGGGGCGAGACCCAGTACTTC
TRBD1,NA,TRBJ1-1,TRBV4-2,CASSQAGGPNTEAFF,TGTGCCAGCAGCCAAGCAGGGGGCCCGAACACTGAAGCTTTCTTT
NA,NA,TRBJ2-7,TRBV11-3,CASSVDTTSSYEQYF,TGTGCCAGCAGCGTGGACACAACGAGCTCCTACGAGCAGTACTTC
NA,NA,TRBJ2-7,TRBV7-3,CASSLQGGEQYF,TGTGCCAGCAGCTTACAGGGGGGAGAGCAGTACTTC
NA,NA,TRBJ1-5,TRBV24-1,CATSDGGNNQPQHF,TGTGCCACCAGTGATGGGGGGAACAATCAGCCCCAGCATTTT
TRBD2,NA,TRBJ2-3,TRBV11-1,CASRRTSGRQGTQYF,TGTGCCAGCAGACGGACTAGCGGGAGACAAGGAACGCAGTATTTT